A single count supports the clone carrying this T cell receptor (beta chain). In the authors' methods: Reference gene primers were amplified, and this amplification served to estimate nucleated cell counts. Generated by immunoSEQ multiplex PCR, the TCRdb table keeps only in-frame clones and is missing some. The V and J calls and clone size are taken from that table; D and trimming were inferred from the DNA. The sample includes around 270,000 clones, more than 85% of them seen just once. A Seattle source enrolled patients during active infection and followed them longitudinally. Trimming left V 2 bases short and J 7 bases short, with 27 bases between. Germline lookup yields CDR1 SGHKS and CDR2 YYEKEE (reference sequence). The CDR3 is 19 amino acids. The sample originates from a study of blood T cell repertoires in COVID-19. At the level of the study: Donors in the United States, Italy and Spain gave samples during acute or convalescent COVID-19. T cells, B-cell-depleted T cells, or PBMCs supplied cDNA or gDNA.

J is TRBJ1-4 and V is TRBV5-5; the D is unclear. The origin of this receptor is a woman aged 55-75 years with COVID-19, enrolled during active disease. Sample: peripheral blood. DNA for the CDR3: TGTGCCAGCAGCTTTTGGGTCACACCCAAGCCCGGCGCGGGTGAAAAACTGTTTTTT. Amino acid sequence: CASSFWVTPKPGAGEKLFF. The whole variable domain, remainder taken from reference TRBV5-5 and TRBJ1-4, is DAGVTQSPTHLIKTRGQQVTLRCSPISGHKSVSWYQQVLGQGPQFIFQYYEKEERGRGNFPDRFSARQFPNYSSELNVNALLLGDSALYLCASSFWVTPKPGAGEKLFFGSGTQLSVL.